These 20 T cell receptor beta chains were sequenced from one sample in a study of T cell changes during pregnancy in multiple sclerosis (dated by TCRdb to between 2019 and 2020). Library generation was performed with the immunoSEQ multiplex PCR assay. Held by TCRdb, this immuneACCESS table contains in-frame sequences only and omits some clones. Under half of the omission traces to an unresolved V gene where checked; the cause of the rest is unknown. The sample includes some 43,000 clones, with 85% to 90% observed a single time. The leading ten clones occupy 1.4% to 1.5% of the sample. Sequencing was performed on peripheral blood, taken in the first trimester of pregnancy. The source is a female donor in good health, enrolled as a control in a pregnancy study.

The chain joins TRBV9 to TRBJ2-5, with D tentatively TRBD2 (5 bases). V shed 2 bases and J shed 1 base, with 12 bases lying between them. The germline V gene encodes CDR1 SGDLS and CDR2 YYNGEE. The CDR3 has 15 amino acids. The CDR3 bases are TGTGCCAGCAGCGTCTTGCCGGGGTCCCAAGAGACCCAGTACTTC. Translating gives CASSVLPGSQETQYF.

The J gene is TRBJ2-7, the V gene TRBV4-2; D is possibly TRBD2 (5 bases). V dropped 2 bases and J dropped 6 bases, with 11 bases sitting between them. CDR3 length equals 13 residues. The V gene's germline CDR1 is LGHNA and CDR2 YNFKEQ. The CDR3 DNA is TGTGCCAGCAGCCAATACCCCGCGGGCGAGCAGTACTTC. Its protein product is CASSQYPAGEQYF.

This clone has a handful of counts. This chain joins TRBV7-3 and TRBJ1-2; D possibly corresponds to TRBD1 (5 bases). CDR1 SGHTA and CDR2 FQGTGA come from the germline V gene. The CDR3 runs 13 residues. Deletions cut 2 bases from V and 4 bases from J, with 8 bases between. This chain's CDR3 is CASSLDRGYGYTF. The CDR3 DNA sequence: TGTGCCAGCAGCTTAGACAGAGGCTATGGCTACACCTTC.

J is TRBJ2-5 and V is TRBV6-1, with 8 bases that match TRBD1. The CDR3 loop spans 14 amino acids. V dropped 3 bases and J dropped 0; count of bases not matched to a gene: 0. Germline V gene data show CDR1 as MNHNS and CDR2 as SASEGT. The CDR3 nucleotides read TGTGCCAGCAGTGAGGACAGGGACCAAGAGACCCAGTACTTC. Its translation: CASSEDRDQETQYF.

This chain links TRBV19 with TRBJ2-7; D call uncertain. The CDR3 runs to 14 residues. The germline CDR1 and CDR2 sequences are LNHDA and SQIVND (reference sequence). Trimming stripped 5 bases from V and 0 bases from J, with 11 bases between. The CDR3 loop reads CASSHGLDSYEQYF. CDR3 nucleotides: TGTGCCAGTAGTCACGGGTTAGACTCCTACGAGCAGTACTTC.

V is TRBV6-5 and J is TRBJ2-1; 8 bases match TRBD1. Looked up from germline, CDR1 is MNHEY and CDR2 is SVGAGI. The CDR3 has 15 amino acids. Germline trimming cut 2 bases from V and 8 bases from J; bases unmatched to any gene: 8. DNA of the CDR3: TGTGCCAGCAGTTACAAGGACAGGGTTAGTTATGAGCAGTTCTTC. Protein product: CASSYKDRVSYEQFF.

The chain couples TRBV5-6 to TRBJ2-7; D might be TRBD1 (6 bases). Trimming shortened V by 4 bases and J by 0 bases, and 8 bases separated the two germline ends. CDR3 length equals 13 residues. In germline, CDR1 is SGHDT, CDR2 YYEEEE. CDR3 coding DNA: TGTGCCAGCAGCCCGGGACACTCCTACGAGCAGTACTTC. Amino acid sequence: CASSPGHSYEQYF. Full variable domain (rest looked up from reference TRBV5-6 and TRBJ2-7): DAGVTQSPTHLIKTRGQQVTLRCSPKSGHDTVSWYQQALGQGPQFIFQYYEEEERQRGNFPDRFSGHQFPNYSSELNVNALLLGDSALYLCASSPGHSYEQYFGPGTRLTVT.

The genes are TRBV6-6 and TRBJ2-3; 10 positions match TRBD2. The CDR3 is made up of 16 amino acids. Germline V CDR1 and CDR2: MNHNY, SVGAGI (reference sequence). The J segment lost 10 bases and the V segment lost 4 bases, leaving 14 bases of the junction unmatched. The CDR3 loop reads CASSSTTSGAISAQYF. As DNA, the CDR3 is TGTGCCAGCAGTTCCACTACTAGCGGGGCTATCTCTGCGCAGTATTTT.

The chain employs TRBV11-3 and TRBJ1-1; D is unresolved. The CDR3 loop spans 13 amino acids. Germline lookup yields CDR1 SGHNT and CDR2 YENEEA. V lost 1 base, J lost 0 bases, and 3 bases lay in between. CDR3 protein: CASSLVVNTEAFF. Written as DNA, the CDR3 is TGTGCCAGCAGCTTAGTCGTGAACACTGAAGCTTTCTTT. Combining the CDR3 with reference TRBV11-3 and TRBJ1-1 gives the whole variable domain EAGVVQSPRYKIIEKKQPVAFWCNPISGHNTLYWYLQNLGQGPELLIRYENEEAVDDSQLPKDRFSAERLKGVDSTLKIQPAELGDSAVYLCASSLVVNTEAFFGQGTRLTVV.

The V gene is TRBV11-2, the J gene TRBJ1-1; D is undetermined. The germline V gene has CDR1 SGHAT and CDR2 FQNNGV. The CDR3 is made up of 11 amino acids. V lost 5 bases and J 4 bases, leaving 5 bases between the germline ends. CDR3 DNA: TGTGCCAGCAGCCCCGTCACTGAAGCTTTCTTT. Translating gives CASSPVTEAFF.

The V gene is TRBV5-1, the J gene TRBJ2-7, with TRBD2 matching 12 bases. The CDR3 contains 17 residues. Trimming removed 4 bases from V and 6 bases from J; junction bases left unmatched: 14. From germline, CDR1 is SGHRS and CDR2 YFSETQ. CDR3 coding DNA: TGCGCCAGCAGCGCGGTGGCTAGCGGGAGGGCCGTTGGCGAGCAGTACTTC. Encoded protein: CASSAVASGRAVGEQYF.

This chain connects TRBV30 to TRBJ2-7; TRBD2 agrees at 7 bases. The V and J ends lost 5 bases and 2 bases, in that order; junction bases with no gene match: 6. Looked up from germline, CDR1 is GTSNPN and CDR2 is SVGIG (reference sequence). The CDR3 spans 13 residues. CDR3 DNA sequence: TGTGCCTGGGAGCGGGACTCGACCTACGAGCAGTACTTC. It translates to CAWERDSTYEQYF. Combining the CDR3 with reference TRBV30 and TRBJ2-7 gives the whole variable domain SQTIHQWPATLVQPVGSPLSLECTVEGTSNPNLYWYRQAAGRGLQLLFYSVGIGQISSEVPQNLSASRPQDRQFILSSKKLLLSDSGFYLCAWERDSTYEQYFGPGTRLTVT.

The chain couples TRBV11-2 to TRBJ2-3; the D gene is possibly TRBD2 (5 bases). This CDR3 has 14 amino acids. CDR1 and CDR2 from the germline V gene are SGHAT and FQNNGV. The V and J ends lost 5 bases and 1 base respectively, with 10 bases between them. The DNA of the CDR3 is TGTGCCAGCAGCCCCGGGGTTGGCACAGATACGCAGTATTTT. Its translation: CASSPGVGTDTQYF.

A single count supports this clone. The CDR3, as DNA: TGCGCCAGCAGCAAAATAACTAGCGGGGGGGCCGCGGATACGCAGTATTTT. This codes for CASSKITSGGAADTQYF. J is TRBJ2-3 and V is TRBV5-1, with 13 positions matching TRBD2. The germline gives CDR1 SGHRS, CDR2 YFSETQ. The CDR3 length is 17 residues. The J segment lost 6 bases and the V segment lost 4 bases, leaving 11 bases of the junction unmatched. Filled out from reference TRBV5-1 and TRBJ2-3, the complete variable domain reads KAGVTQTPRYLIKTRGQQVTLSCSPISGHRSVSWYQQTPGQGLQFLFEYFSETQRNKGNFPGRFSGRQFSNSRSEMNVSTLELGDSALYLCASSKITSGGAADTQYFGPGTRLTVL.

This chain links TRBV10-3 with TRBJ1-2; tentatively, D is TRBD1 (5 bases). The CDR3 covers 12 residues. Germline V gene data show CDR1 as ENHRY and CDR2 as SYGVKD. The V end lost 10 bases, the J end lost 3 bases, and 12 bases lay between the germline ends. CDR3 nucleotide sequence: TGTGCCACCTCTTTAGGGGACTATGGCTACACCTTC. Protein product: CATSLGDYGYTF.

The gene calls are TRBV30 and TRBJ1-1; D ambiguous. This CDR3 has 12 residues. Germline CDR1 reads GTSNPN; CDR2 reads SVGIG (reference sequence). The V gene lost 4 bases and the J gene lost 7 bases, with 13 bases spanning the gap. The CDR3 spells CAWKVLRGEAFF. DNA of the CDR3: TGTGCCTGGAAAGTCCTCCGGGGTGAAGCTTTCTTT. The variable domain in full, with the rest retrieved from reference TRBV30 and TRBJ1-1, is SQTIHQWPATLVQPVGSPLSLECTVEGTSNPNLYWYRQAAGRGLQLLFYSVGIGQISSEVPQNLSASRPQDRQFILSSKKLLLSDSGFYLCAWKVLRGEAFFGQGTRLTVV.

The J gene is TRBJ2-7, the V gene TRBV7-2; maybe TRBD2 (5 bases). CDR1 is SGHTA, CDR2 FQGNSA, per germline. Between the trimmed V and J ends, which lost 1 base and 0 bases, there was a span of 10 bases. The CDR3 has 15 amino acids. This CDR3 reads CASSLVAQSSYEQYF. CDR3 nucleotide sequence: TGTGCCAGCAGCTTAGTAGCGCAAAGCTCCTACGAGCAGTACTTC.

This clone was seen once. V usage is TRBV6-6 and J usage is TRBJ2-1, with D maybe TRBD1 (5 bases). The CDR3 has 14 residues. Germline V lookup: CDR1 MNHNY, CDR2 SVGAGI (reference sequence). Trimming shortened V by 7 bases and J by 11 bases, and 21 bases separated the two germline ends. CDR3 coding DNA: TGTGCCAGCACCCTTACAGCGCTTGGGGCTAAGCAGTTCTTC. This encodes CASTLTALGAKQFF.

The chain has TRBV7-8 and TRBJ1-4; 7 bases fit TRBD1. The length of the CDR3 is 17 residues. Germline assignment: CDR1 SGHVS and CDR2 FQNEAQ. V shed 1 base and J 5 bases; nucleotides not matched to a gene: 10. CDR3 nucleotides: TGTGCCAGCAGCTTAGTGCGCAGGGGGATTCAGAATGAAAAACTGTTTTTT. Its protein is CASSLVRRGIQNEKLFF.

The J gene is TRBJ2-7, the V gene TRBV7-2; 9 bases map to TRBD2. V lost 3 bases to trimming and J lost 3 bases; unmatched junction nucleotides: 3. Per germline, CDR1 SGHTA and CDR2 FQGNSA. This CDR3 region has 14 residues. In nucleotides, the CDR3 is TGTGCCAGCAGCTTCGTAGCGGGGGTCTACGAGCAGTACTTC. It yields the protein CASSFVAGVYEQYF. The full variable domain, completed using reference TRBV7-2 and TRBJ2-7, is GAGVSQSPSNKVTEKGKDVELRCDPISGHTALYWYRQSLGQGLEFLIYFQGNSAPDKSGLPSDRFSAERTGGSVSTLTIQRTQQEDSAVYLCASSFVAGVYEQYFGPGTRLTVT.